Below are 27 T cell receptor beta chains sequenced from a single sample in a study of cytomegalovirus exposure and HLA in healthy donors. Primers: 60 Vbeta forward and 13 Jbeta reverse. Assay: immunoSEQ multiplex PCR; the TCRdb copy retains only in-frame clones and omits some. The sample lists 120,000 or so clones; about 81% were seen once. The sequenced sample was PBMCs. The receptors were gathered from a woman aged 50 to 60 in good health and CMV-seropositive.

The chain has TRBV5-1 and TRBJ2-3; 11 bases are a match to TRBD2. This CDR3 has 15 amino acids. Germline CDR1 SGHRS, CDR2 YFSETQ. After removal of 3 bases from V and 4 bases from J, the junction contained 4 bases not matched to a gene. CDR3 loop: CASSSTGLAADTQYF. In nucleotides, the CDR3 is TGCGCCAGCAGCTCGACGGGACTAGCGGCAGATACGCAGTATTTT.

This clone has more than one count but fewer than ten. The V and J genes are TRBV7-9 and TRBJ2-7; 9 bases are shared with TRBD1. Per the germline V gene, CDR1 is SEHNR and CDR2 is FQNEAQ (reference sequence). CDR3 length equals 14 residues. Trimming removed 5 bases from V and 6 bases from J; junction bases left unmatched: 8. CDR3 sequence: CASSTRDREGEQYF. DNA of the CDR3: TGTGCCAGCAGCACCAGGGACAGGGAGGGCGAGCAGTACTTC.

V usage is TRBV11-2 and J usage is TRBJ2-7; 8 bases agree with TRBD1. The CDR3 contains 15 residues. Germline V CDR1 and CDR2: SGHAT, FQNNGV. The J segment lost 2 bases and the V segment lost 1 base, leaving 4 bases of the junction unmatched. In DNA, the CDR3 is TGTGCCAGCAGCTTAGTTTCGGGACAGGCCTACGAGCAGTACTTC. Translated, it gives CASSLVSGQAYEQYF.

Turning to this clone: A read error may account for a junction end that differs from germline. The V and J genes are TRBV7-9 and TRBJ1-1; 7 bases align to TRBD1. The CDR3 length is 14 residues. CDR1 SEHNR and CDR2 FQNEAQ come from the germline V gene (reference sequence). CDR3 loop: CSSSLQGLLTEAFF. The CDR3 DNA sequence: TGTTCCAGCAGCTTACAGGGGCTACTCACTGAAGCTTTCTTT.

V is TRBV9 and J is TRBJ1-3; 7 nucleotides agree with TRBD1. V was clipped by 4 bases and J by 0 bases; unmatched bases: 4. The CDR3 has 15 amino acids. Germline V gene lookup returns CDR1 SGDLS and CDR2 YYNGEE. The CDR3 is CASSQGTVSGNTIYF. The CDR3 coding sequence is TGTGCCAGCAGCCAAGGGACAGTCTCTGGAAACACCATATATTTT. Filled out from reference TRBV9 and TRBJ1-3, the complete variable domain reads DSGVTQTPKHLITATGQRVTLRCSPRSGDLSVYWYQQSLDQGLQFLIQYYNGEERAKGNILERFSAQQFPDLHSELNLSSLELGDSALYFCASSQGTVSGNTIYFGEGSWLTVV.

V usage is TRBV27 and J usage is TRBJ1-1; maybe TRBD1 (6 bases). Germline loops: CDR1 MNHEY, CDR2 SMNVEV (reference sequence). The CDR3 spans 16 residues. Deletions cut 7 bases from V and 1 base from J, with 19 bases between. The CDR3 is CASIGRWGRGNTEAFF. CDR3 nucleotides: TGTGCCAGCATAGGTAGATGGGGCAGGGGGAACACTGAAGCTTTCTTT.

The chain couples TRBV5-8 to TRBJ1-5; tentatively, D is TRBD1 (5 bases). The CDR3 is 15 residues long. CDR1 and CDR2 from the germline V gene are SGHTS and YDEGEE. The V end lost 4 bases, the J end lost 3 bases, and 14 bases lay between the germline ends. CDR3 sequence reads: CASSELGQINQPQHF. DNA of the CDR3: TGTGCCAGCAGCGAGCTGGGGCAGATCAATCAGCCCCAGCATTTT.

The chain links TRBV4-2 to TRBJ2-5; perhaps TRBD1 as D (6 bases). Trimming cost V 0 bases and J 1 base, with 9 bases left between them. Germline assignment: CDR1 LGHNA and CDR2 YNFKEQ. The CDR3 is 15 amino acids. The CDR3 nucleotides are TGTGCCAGCAGCCAAGAAGGACAGCGCCAAGAGACCCAGTACTTC. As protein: CASSQEGQRQETQYF.

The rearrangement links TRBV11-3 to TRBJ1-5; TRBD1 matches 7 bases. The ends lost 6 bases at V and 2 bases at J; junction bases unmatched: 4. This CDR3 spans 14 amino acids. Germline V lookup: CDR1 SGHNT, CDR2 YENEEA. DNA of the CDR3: TGTGCCAGCAGACCAGGGGGACGCAATCAGCCCCAGCATTTT. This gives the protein CASRPGGRNQPQHF.

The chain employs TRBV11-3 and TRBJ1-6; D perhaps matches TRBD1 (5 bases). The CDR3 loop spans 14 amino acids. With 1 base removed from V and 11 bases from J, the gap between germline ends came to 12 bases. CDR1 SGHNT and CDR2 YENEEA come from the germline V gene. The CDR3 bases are TGTGCCAGCAGCTTAGCAGGGCATGTAGCACCCCTCCACTTT. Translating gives CASSLAGHVAPLHF.

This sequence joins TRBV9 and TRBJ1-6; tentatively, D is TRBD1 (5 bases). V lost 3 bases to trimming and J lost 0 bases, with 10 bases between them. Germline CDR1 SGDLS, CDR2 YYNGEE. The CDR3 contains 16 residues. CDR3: CASSARQSSYNSPLHF. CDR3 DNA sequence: TGTGCCAGCAGCGCCCGACAGAGCTCCTATAATTCACCCCTCCACTTT. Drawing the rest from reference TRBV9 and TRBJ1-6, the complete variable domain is DSGVTQTPKHLITATGQRVTLRCSPRSGDLSVYWYQQSLDQGLQFLIQYYNGEERAKGNILERFSAQQFPDLHSELNLSSLELGDSALYFCASSARQSSYNSPLHFGNGTRLTVT.

The DNA of the CDR3 is TGTGCCAGCAGCAAAAGGGCCACTAGCGGTATCTACGAGCAGTACTTC. As protein: CASSKRATSGIYEQYF. The rearrangement links TRBV21-1 to TRBJ2-7; whether TRBD2, the table's D call, matches the DNA was not checked. TRBV21-1 corresponds to a pseudogene. This CDR3 has 16 residues.

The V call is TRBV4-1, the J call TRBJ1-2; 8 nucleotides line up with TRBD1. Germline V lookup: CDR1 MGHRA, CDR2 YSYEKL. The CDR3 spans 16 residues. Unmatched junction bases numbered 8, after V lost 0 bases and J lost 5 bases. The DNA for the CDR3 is TGCGCCAGCAGCCAAGATGCAGGGGGCGCGTGGTATGGCTACACCTTC. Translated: CASSQDAGGAWYGYTF.

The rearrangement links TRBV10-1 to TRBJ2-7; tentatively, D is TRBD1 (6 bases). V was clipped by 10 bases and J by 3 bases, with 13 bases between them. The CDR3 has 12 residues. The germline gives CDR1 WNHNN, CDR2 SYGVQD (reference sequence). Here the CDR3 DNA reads TGCGCCACCGATGACAGGTTCTACGAGCAGTACTTC. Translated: CATDDRFYEQYF.

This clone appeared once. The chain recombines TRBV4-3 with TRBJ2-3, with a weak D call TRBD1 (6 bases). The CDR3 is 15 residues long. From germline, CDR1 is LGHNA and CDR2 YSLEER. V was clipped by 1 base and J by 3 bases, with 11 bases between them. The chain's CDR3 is CASSQVTGRTDTQYF. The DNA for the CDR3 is TGCGCCAGCAGCCAAGTTACAGGGCGGACAGATACGCAGTATTTT.

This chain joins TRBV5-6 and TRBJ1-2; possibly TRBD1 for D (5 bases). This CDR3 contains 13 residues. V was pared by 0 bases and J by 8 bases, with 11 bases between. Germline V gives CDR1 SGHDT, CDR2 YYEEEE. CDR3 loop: CASSLAPGRGYTF. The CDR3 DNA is TGTGCCAGCAGCTTGGCTCCAGGGAGGGGCTACACCTTC.

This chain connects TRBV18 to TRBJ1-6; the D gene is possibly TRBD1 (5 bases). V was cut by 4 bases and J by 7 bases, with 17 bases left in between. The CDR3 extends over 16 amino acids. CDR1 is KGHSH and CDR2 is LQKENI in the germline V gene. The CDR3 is CASSLQGRVRNSPLHF. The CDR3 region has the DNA TGTGCCAGCTCACTGCAGGGAAGGGTGCGGAATTCACCCCTCCACTTT.

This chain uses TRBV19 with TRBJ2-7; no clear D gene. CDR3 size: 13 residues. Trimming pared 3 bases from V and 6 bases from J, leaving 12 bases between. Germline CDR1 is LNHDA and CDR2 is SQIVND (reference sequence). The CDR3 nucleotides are TGTGCCAGTAGTATTCTGGAGAGTAGCGAGCAGTACTTC. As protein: CASSILESSEQYF.

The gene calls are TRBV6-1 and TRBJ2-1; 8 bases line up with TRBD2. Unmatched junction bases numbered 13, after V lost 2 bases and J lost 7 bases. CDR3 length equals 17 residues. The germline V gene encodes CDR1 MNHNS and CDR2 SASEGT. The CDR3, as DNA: TGTGCCAGCAGTGAATTAAGCGGGAGAGGGAGAGGTAATGAGCAGTTCTTC. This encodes CASSELSGRGRGNEQFF.

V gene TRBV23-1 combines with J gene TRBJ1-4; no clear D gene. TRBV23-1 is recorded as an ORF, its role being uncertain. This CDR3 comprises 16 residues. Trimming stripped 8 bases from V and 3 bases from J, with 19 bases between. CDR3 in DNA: TGCGCCAGCCCCGGGTGTTTTCTACGGGCTAATGAAAAACTGTTTTTT. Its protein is CASPGCFLRANEKLFF.

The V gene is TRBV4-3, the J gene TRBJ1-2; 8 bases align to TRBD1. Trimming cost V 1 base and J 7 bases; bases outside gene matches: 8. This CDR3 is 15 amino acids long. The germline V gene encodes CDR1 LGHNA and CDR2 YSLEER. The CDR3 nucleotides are TGCGCCAGCAGCCAAGTCGCGACAGGGGCGGGTGGCTACACCTTC. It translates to CASSQVATGAGGYTF.

CDR3 residues: CSANRGGNTEAFF. CDR3 nucleotide sequence: TGCAGCGCGAACAGGGGAGGGAACACTGAAGCTTTCTTT. The chain employs TRBV29-1 and TRBJ1-1; 7 bases fit TRBD1. The CDR3 is made up of 13 amino acids. Germline V lookup: CDR1 SQVTM, CDR2 ANQGSEA. V shed 7 bases and J 1 base; nucleotides not matched to a gene: 6.

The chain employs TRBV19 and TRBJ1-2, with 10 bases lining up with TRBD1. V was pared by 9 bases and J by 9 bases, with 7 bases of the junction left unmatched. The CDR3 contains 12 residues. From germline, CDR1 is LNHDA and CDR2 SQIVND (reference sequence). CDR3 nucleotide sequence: TGTGCCAGCTCGGACAGGGGGGTACGCTACACCTTC. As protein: CASSDRGVRYTF.

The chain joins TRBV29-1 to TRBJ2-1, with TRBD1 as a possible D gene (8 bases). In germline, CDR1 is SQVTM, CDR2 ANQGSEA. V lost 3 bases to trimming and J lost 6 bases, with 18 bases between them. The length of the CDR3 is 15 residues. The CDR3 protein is CSVEDRGDRINEQFF. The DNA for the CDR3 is TGCAGCGTTGAGGATCGGGGGGACAGGATCAATGAGCAGTTCTTC.

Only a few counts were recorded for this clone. CDR3 DNA sequence: TGTGCCAGCAGCGTAGGCACAGACGATGGCTACACCTTC. It yields the protein CASSVGTDDGYTF. The rearrangement joins TRBV9 to TRBJ1-2; D not certain. Per the germline V gene, CDR1 is SGDLS and CDR2 is YYNGEE. With 0 bases removed from V and 6 bases from J, the gap between germline ends came to 9 bases. The CDR3 spans 13 residues.

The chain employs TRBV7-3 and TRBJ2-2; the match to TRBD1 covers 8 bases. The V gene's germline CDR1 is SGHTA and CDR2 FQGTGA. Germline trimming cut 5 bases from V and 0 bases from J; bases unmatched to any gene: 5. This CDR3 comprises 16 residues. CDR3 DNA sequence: TGTGCCAGCAGCCGAACAGGGGGTGCGAACACCGGGGAGCTGTTTTTT. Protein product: CASSRTGGANTGELFF.

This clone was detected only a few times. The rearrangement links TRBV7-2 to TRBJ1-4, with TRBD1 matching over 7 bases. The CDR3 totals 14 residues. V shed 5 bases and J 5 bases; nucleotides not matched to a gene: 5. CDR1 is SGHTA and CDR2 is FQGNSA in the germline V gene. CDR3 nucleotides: TGTGCCAGCAGCCGAGACAGGGCCAATGAAAAACTGTTTTTT. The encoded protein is CASSRDRANEKLFF.